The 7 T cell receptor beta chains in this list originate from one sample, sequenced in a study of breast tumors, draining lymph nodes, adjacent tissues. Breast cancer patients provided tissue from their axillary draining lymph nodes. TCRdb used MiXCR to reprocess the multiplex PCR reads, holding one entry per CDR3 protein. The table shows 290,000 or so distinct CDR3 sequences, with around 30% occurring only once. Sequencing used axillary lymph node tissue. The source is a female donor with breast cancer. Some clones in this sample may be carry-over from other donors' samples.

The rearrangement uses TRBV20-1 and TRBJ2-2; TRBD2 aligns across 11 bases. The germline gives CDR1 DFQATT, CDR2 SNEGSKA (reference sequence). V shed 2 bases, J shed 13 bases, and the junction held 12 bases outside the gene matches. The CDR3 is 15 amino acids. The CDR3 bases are TGCAGTGCTAGACCGGGGACTAGCGGCCACGTAGGGCTGTTTTTT. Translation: CSARPGTSGHVGLFF.

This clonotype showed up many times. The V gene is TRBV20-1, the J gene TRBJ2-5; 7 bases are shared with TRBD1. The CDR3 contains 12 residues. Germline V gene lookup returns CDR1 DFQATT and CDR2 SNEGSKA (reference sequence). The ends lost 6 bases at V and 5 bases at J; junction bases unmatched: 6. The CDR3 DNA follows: TGCAGTGCAACAGGGGTGGGCGAGACCCAGTACTTC. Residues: CSATGVGETQYF.

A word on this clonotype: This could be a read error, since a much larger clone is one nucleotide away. CDR3 amino acids: CASSGPGNTGELSF. The CDR3 nucleotides read TGTGCCAGCTCCGGGCCGGGGAACACCGGGGAGCTGTCTTTT. The V gene is TRBV19, the J gene TRBJ2-2, with D perhaps matching TRBD2 (5 bases). Germline V gene sequence: CDR1 LNHDA, CDR2 SQIVND (reference sequence). CDR3 length equals 14 residues.

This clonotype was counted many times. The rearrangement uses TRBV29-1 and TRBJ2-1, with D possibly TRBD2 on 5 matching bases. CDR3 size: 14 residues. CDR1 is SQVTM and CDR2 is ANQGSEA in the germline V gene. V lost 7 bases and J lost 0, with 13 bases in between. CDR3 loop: CSAGQLVSYNEQFF. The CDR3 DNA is TGCAGCGCTGGCCAACTAGTCTCCTACAATGAGCAGTTCTTC.

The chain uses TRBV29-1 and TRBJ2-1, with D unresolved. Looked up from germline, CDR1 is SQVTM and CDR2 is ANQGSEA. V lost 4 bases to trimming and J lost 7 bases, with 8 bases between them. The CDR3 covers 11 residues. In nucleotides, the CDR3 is TGCAGCGTTGTCTTGGGGAATGAGCAGTTCTTC. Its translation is CSVVLGNEQFF.

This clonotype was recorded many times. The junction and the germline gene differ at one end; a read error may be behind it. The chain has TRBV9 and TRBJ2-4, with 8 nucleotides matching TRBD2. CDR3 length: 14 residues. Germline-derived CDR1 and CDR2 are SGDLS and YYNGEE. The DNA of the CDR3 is TGTGCCAGCAGCGTCGGGGGGGGCAAAAACATTCAGTCCTTC. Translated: CASSVGGGKNIQSF.

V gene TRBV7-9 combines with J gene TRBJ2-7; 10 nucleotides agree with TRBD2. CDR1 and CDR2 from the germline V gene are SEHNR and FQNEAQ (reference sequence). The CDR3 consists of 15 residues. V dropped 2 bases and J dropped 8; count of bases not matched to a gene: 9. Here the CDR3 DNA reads TGTGCCAGCAGCTTAATAGGGGTTAGCGGGAGGCAGCAGTACTTC. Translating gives CASSLIGVSGRQQYF. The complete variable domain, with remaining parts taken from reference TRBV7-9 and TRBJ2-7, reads DTGVSQNPRHKITKRGQNVTFRCDPISEHNRLYWYRQTLGQGPEFLTYFQNEAQLEKSRLLSDRFSAERPKGSFSTLEIQRTEQGDSAMYLCASSLIGVSGRQQYFGPGTRLTVT.